Each of the 16 T cell receptor beta chains below was sequenced from the same sample in a study of T cells after yellow fever vaccination. TCRdb used MiXCR to reprocess the 5' RACE reads, holding one entry per CDR3 protein. Of almost 600,000 distinct CDR3 sequences in the sample, approximately 12% were seen once. Sample: PBMCs, taken on the day of the yellow fever booster vaccination. All receptors come from a man aged 25-45 years who received the YFV17D yellow fever vaccine.

This clonotype was found a few times. The chain has TRBV5-1 and TRBJ1-5, with a weak D call TRBD1 (6 bases). CDR3 length equals 15 residues. The V gene's germline CDR1 is SGHRS and CDR2 YFSETQ. Between the trimmed V and J ends, which lost 3 bases and 7 bases, there was a span of 17 bases. The CDR3 region has the DNA TGCGCCAGCAGCTCGAGGGGGGATCGGGACCAGCCCCAGCATTTT. The encoded protein is CASSSRGDRDQPQHF.

This clonotype was detected only a few times. The chain links TRBV7-6 to TRBJ2-3; the match to TRBD2 covers 7 bases. The V and J ends lost 1 base and 1 base, in that order; junction bases with no gene match: 5. This CDR3 is 16 amino acids long. In germline, CDR1 is SGHVS, CDR2 FNYEAQ. DNA for the CDR3: TGTGCCAGCAGCTTAGAGCTAGCGGCTCGCACAGATACGCAGTATTTT. Its protein is CASSLELAARTDTQYF.

The chain couples TRBV29-1 to TRBJ2-5; 9 positions match TRBD1. From germline, CDR1 is SQVTM and CDR2 ANQGSEA. J lost 3 bases, V lost 8 bases, and 7 bases had no gene match. The CDR3 sequence is 13 residues long. CDR3 in amino acids: CSLAWTGEETQYF. Here the CDR3 DNA reads TGCAGCCTTGCCTGGACAGGGGAAGAGACCCAGTACTTC. Variable domain in full (rest from reference TRBV29-1 and TRBJ2-5): SAVISQKPSRDICQRGTSLTIQCQVDSQVTMMFWYRQQPGQSLTLIATANQGSEATYESGFVIDKFPISRPNLTFSTLTVSNMSPEDSSIYLCSLAWTGEETQYFGPGTRLLVL.

This clonotype was detected only a few times. The chain couples TRBV19 to TRBJ1-2; 7 bases match TRBD1. From germline, CDR1 is LNHDA and CDR2 SQIVND (reference sequence). The CDR3 runs to 12 residues. V gave up 1 base and J gave up 7 bases; unmatched junction bases: 0. CDR3 bases: TGTGCCAGTAGTATAGGGACAGGTGGCTACACCTTC. This gives the protein CASSIGTGGYTF.

This clonotype was found a few times. The rearrangement uses TRBV3-1 and TRBJ2-1; the D gene is possibly TRBD1 (5 bases). The germline CDR1 and CDR2 sequences are LGHDT and YNNKEL (reference sequence). V lost 0 bases and J 7 bases, leaving 22 bases between the germline ends. CDR3 size: 18 residues. CDR3 protein: CASSQDSRVPPFGNEQFF. For the CDR3, the DNA is TGTGCCAGCAGCCAAGATTCCAGGGTCCCTCCATTCGGGAATGAGCAGTTCTTC.

In its sample, this clonotype was seen a few times. The chain links TRBV5-1 to TRBJ2-1; 11 nucleotides line up with TRBD2. Germline trimming cut 8 bases from V and 2 bases from J; bases unmatched to any gene: 3. Looked up from germline, CDR1 is SGHRS and CDR2 is YFSETQ. CDR3 size: 14 residues. DNA of the CDR3: TGCGCCAGTACGACTAGCGGGACCTACAATGAGCAGTTCTTC. Its protein is CASTTSGTYNEQFF.

This clonotype was seen more than once but under ten times. The rearrangement links TRBV15 to TRBJ2-7; 8 bases agree with TRBD1. The junction had 4 bases not matched to a gene; V was cut back by 2 bases and J by 1 base. CDR3 length equals 15 residues. Germline V gives CDR1 LNHNV, CDR2 YYDKDF (reference sequence). For the CDR3, the DNA is TGTGCCACCAGCAGACGTACAGGGGGGTCCTACGAGCAGTACTTC. This sequence encodes CATSRRTGGSYEQYF. Using reference TRBV15 and TRBJ2-7 for the parts outside the CDR3, the full variable domain is DAMVIQNPRYQVTQFGKPVTLSCSQTLNHNVMYWYQQKSSQAPKLLFHYYDKDFNNEADTPDNFQSRRPNTSFCFLDIRSPGLGDTAMYLCATSRRTGGSYEQYFGPGTRLTVT.

This clonotype came up a few times. J is TRBJ2-7 and V is TRBV6-6; D unresolved. V was clipped by 4 bases and J by 5 bases, with 6 bases between them. There are 11 residues in the CDR3. Germline V gives CDR1 MNHNY, CDR2 SVGAGI (reference sequence). The DNA of the CDR3 is TGTGCCAGCAGTTTCTCAAACGAGCAGTACTTC. It is translated as CASSFSNEQYF.

This clonotype occurred a few times. This chain uses TRBV3-1 with TRBJ2-7; tentatively, D is TRBD1 (6 bases). This CDR3 has 14 amino acids. The V end was cut by 4 bases, the J end by 2 bases, with 12 bases between. CDR1 LGHDT and CDR2 YNNKEL come from the germline V gene (reference sequence). The CDR3 region has the DNA TGTGCCAGCAGCCTTCGGACAGTTACCTACGAGCAGTACTTC. This encodes CASSLRTVTYEQYF.

V and J are TRBV27 and TRBJ2-3, with 8 bases identical to TRBD2. The CDR3 loop spans 13 amino acids. Germline-derived CDR1 and CDR2 are MNHEY and SMNVEV (reference sequence). The V segment lost 6 bases and the J segment 6 bases; nucleotides outside the gene matches: 5. The CDR3 nucleotides read TGTGCCAGCAGGCGGGGGGCCCGGGATACGCAGTATTTT. As protein: CASRRGARDTQYF.

The V call is TRBV29-1, the J call TRBJ2-5; TRBD2 agrees at 11 bases. Germline CDR1 reads SQVTM; CDR2 reads ANQGSEA. Unmatched junction bases numbered 14, after V lost 7 bases and J lost 7 bases. CDR3 length equals 15 residues. CDR3 sequence (DNA): TGCAGCGCATCAATAGCGGGAGGGCCGGGAGGGACCCAGTACTTC. Amino acids: CSASIAGGPGGTQYF.

This clonotype was found a few times. The V call is TRBV11-1, the J call TRBJ2-2; D unresolved. V lost 1 base and J lost 1, with 7 bases in between. The CDR3 loop spans 15 amino acids. Germline V gene data show CDR1 as SGHAT and CDR2 as FQDESV (reference sequence). As DNA, the CDR3 is TGTGCCAGCAGCTTAGACGGGCAGAACACCGGGGAGCTGTTTTTT. It yields the protein CASSLDGQNTGELFF.

The chain has TRBV28 and TRBJ2-5; maybe TRBD1 (6 bases). V lost 5 bases to trimming and J lost 6 bases, with 16 bases between them. From germline, CDR1 is MDHEN and CDR2 SYDVKM. The CDR3 loop spans 14 amino acids. The CDR3 reads CASSSTGSHKTQYF. The CDR3 DNA follows: TGTGCCAGCAGTAGTACAGGGTCTCATAAGACCCAGTACTTC.

This clonotype was observed a few times. This chain joins TRBV7-2 and TRBJ2-1; TRBD2 agrees at 7 bases. Trimming took 1 base from V and 4 from J; bases not matched to a gene: 10. This CDR3 contains 17 residues. Germline-derived CDR1 and CDR2 are SGHTA and FQGNSA. The CDR3 sequence is CASSLVGAGEVYNEQFF. In nucleotides, the CDR3 is TGTGCCAGCAGCTTAGTTGGTGCGGGAGAAGTTTACAATGAGCAGTTCTTC.

CDR3 sequence: CATRETGNSYEQYF. CDR3 bases: TGTGCCACGCGAGAGACAGGGAACTCCTACGAGCAGTACTTC. The rearrangement joins TRBV6-1 to TRBJ2-7; 7 bases are shared with TRBD1. Germline V gives CDR1 MNHNS, CDR2 SASEGT. V gave up 10 bases and J gave up 0 bases; unmatched junction bases: 9. CDR3 length: 14 residues.

This clonotype was seen a handful of times. The chain joins TRBV7-3 to TRBJ2-1; D is uncertain. Germline V gene data show CDR1 as SGHTA and CDR2 as FQGTGA. The CDR3 runs 15 residues. Deletions cut 1 base from V and 8 bases from J, with 15 bases between. The CDR3: CASSLRGIRNYEQFF. The CDR3 region has the DNA TGTGCCAGCAGCTTAAGAGGTATTAGAAATTATGAGCAGTTCTTC.